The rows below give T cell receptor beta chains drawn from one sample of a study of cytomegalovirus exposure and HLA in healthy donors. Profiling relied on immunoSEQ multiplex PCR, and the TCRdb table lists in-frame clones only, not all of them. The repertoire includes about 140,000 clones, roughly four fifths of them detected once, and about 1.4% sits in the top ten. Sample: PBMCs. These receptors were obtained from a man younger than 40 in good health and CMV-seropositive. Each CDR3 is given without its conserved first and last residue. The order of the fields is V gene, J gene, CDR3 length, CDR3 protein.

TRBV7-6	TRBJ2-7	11	ATSEGQGYEQY
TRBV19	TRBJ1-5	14	ASSYLPTGQSQPQH
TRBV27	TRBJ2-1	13	ASSLYGGRDGEQF
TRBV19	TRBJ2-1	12	ASSMGTGYNEQF
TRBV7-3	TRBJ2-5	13	ASSLTGLGGETQY
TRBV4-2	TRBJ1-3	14	ASSQEQTAGGNTIY
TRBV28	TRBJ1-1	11	ASSLSVSTEAF
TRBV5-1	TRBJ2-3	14	ASSLAGREGTDTQY
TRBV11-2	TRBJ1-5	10	ASSLGRAPQH
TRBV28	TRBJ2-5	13	ASNEASGYQETQY
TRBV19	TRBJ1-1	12	ASSSPPEGREAF
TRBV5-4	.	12	ASSQGLAGAEQY
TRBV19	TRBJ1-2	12	ASSQQGRDYGYT
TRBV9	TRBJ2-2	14	ASSVVRDSNTGELF
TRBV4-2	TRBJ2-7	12	ASSRLFGTGEQY
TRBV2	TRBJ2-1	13	ASRRDRGPYNEQF
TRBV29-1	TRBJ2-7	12	SVDEGASSYEQY
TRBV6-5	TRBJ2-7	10	ASRAGDREQY
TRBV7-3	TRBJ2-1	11	ASSSLISDEQF
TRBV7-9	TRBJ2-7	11	ASSFRPGYGQY
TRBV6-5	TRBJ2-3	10	ASRPPGDTQY
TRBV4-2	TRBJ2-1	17	ASSQELAGGIRGENEQF
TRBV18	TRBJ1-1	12	ASSPGTEHTEAF
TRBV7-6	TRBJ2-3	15	ASSSSVTSGSTDTQY
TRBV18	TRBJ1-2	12	ASSRGQGNYGYT
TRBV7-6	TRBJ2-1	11	ASSLGDRDKQF
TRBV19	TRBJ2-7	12	ASSRQGASYEQY
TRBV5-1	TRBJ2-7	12	ASSPERGGYEQY
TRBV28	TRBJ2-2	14	ASRLLAPTNTGELF
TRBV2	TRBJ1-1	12	AILGDRGTWEAF
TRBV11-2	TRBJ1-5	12	ASSLGQNNQPQH
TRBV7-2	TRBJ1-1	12	ASSPGHLNTEAF
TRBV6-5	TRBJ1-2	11	ASSLTGNYGYT
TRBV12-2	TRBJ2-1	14	ASRLAHSGYYNEQF
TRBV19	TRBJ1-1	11	ASSIGNSPEAF
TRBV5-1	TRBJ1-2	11	ASSLGTGPGYT